The TCR beta chain described here comes from a study of spatial heterogeneity in lung cancer. About the study: Beta-chain sequences were consistently detected more often than alpha-chain sequences.

TCRdb re-derived calls from the 5' RACE reads in MiXCR, one entry per CDR3 protein. Here the sample spans around 89,000 distinct CDR3 sequences, about 12% being singletons. The time point was: sample taken at primary tumor resection. Whole RNA came from tumor, nontumor lung or frozen PBMC and was sequenced without being sorted. Germline CDR1 reads MNHNY; CDR2 reads SVGAGI (reference sequence). The CDR3 sequence is 14 residues long. With 7 bases clipped from V and 4 bases from J, the junction kept 8 bases outside the gene matches. The chain is built from TRBV6-6 and TRBJ2-7, with TRBD1 matching 9 bases. The TCR comes from a male donor with early-stage non-small cell lung cancer. This sample comprised PBMCs, obtained at surgery. The CDR3 sequence is CASKPGQGSYEQYF. Written as DNA, the CDR3 is TGTGCCAGCAAGCCGGGACAGGGTTCGTACGAGCAGTACTTC.